This paragraph reports one T cell receptor (beta chain). This specimen belongs to a study of CD8 T cells in Susac syndrome. The germline V and J ends were trimmed by 2 bases and 2 bases, with 15 bases remaining between them. The CDR3 sequence is 16 residues long. Random-hexamer reverse transcription was applied to about 0.5 to 1 ug RNA. TCRdb used MiXCR to reprocess the immunoSEQ multiplex PCR reads, holding one entry per CDR3 protein. The profile covers 70,000 to 100,000 distinct CDR3 sequences, with 80% to 95% appearing a single time and 0.25% to 0.4% taken by the ten largest. The sequencing sample was made of CD8+ T cells from PBMCs. J is TRBJ1-1 and V is TRBV12-3 or TRBV12-4; D gene uncertain. This clonotype was obtained from a human donor in good health. In DNA, the CDR3 is TGTGCCAGCAGTTTAACCCCCGGGCGGTCCAACACTGAAGCTTTCTTT. This codes for CASSLTPGRSNTEAFF.